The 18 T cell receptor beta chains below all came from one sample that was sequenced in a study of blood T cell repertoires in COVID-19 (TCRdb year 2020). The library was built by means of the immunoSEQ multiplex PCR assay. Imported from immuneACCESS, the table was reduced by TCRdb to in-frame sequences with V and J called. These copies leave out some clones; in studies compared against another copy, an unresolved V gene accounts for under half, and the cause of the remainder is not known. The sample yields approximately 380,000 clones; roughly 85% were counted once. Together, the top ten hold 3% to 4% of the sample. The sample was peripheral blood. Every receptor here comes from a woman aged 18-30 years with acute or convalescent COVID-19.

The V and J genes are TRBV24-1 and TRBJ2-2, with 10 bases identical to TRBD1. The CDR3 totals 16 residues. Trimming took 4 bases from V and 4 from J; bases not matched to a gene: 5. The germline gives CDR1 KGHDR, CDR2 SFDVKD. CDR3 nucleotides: TGTGCCACCAGTGAGGCCGGGACAGGGGTCACCGGGGAGCTGTTTTTT. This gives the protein CATSEAGTGVTGELFF.

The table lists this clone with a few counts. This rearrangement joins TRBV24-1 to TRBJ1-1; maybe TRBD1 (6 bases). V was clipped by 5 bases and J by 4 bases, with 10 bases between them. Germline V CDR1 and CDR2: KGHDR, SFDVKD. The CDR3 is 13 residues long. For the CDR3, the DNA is TGTGCCACCAGTGCCCAGGGGTTCACTGAAGCTTTCTTT. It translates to CATSAQGFTEAFF.

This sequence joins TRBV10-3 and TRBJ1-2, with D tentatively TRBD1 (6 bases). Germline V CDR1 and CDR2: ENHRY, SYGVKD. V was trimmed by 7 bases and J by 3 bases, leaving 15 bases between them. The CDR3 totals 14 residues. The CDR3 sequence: CAITRGGADYGYTF. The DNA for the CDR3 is TGTGCCATCACCCGGGGGGGCGCGGACTATGGCTACACCTTC.

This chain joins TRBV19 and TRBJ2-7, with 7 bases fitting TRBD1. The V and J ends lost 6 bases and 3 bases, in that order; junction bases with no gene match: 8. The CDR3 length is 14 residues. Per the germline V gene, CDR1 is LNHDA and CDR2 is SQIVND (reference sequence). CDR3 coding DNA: TGTGCCAGTAGCCCACAGGGGTTAGTCTACGAGCAGTACTTC. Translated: CASSPQGLVYEQYF.

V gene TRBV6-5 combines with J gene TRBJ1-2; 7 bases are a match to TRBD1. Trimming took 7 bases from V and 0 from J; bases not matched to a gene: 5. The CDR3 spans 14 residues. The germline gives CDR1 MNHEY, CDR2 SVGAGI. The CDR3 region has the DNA TGTGCCAGCACCAGAGGGGGCGCTAACTATGGCTACACCTTC. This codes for CASTRGGANYGYTF.

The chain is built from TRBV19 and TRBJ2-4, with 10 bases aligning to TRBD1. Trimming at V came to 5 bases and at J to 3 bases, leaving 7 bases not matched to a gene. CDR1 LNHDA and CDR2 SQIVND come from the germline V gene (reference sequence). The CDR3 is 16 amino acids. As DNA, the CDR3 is TGTGCCAGTAGTCCGAGGACAGGGGGAGGCAAAAACATTCAGTACTTC. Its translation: CASSPRTGGGKNIQYF. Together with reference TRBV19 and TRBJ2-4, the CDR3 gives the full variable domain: DGGITQSPKYLFRKEGQNVTLSCEQNLNHDAMYWYRQDPGQGLRLIYYSQIVNDFQKGDIAEGYSVSREKKESFPLTVTSAQKNPTAFYLCASSPRTGGGKNIQYFGAGTRLSVL.

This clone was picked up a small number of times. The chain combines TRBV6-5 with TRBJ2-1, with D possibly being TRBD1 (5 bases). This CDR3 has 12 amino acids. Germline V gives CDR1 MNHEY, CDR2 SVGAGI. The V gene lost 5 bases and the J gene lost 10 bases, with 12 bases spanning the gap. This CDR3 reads CASSPTVLEQFF. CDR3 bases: TGTGCCAGCAGTCCGACAGTTCTCGAGCAGTTCTTC.

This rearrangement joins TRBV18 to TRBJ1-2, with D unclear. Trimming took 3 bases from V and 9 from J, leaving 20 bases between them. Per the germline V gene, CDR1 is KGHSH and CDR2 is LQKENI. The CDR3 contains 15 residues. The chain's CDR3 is CASSPISEGGWSYTF. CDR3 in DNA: TGTGCCAGCTCACCGATTTCTGAGGGAGGATGGAGCTACACCTTC.

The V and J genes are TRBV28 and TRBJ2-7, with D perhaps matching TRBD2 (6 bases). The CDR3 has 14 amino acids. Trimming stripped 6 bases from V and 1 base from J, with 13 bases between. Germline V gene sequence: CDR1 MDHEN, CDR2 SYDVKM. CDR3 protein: CASSVPGESYEQYF. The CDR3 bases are TGTGCCAGCAGCGTCCCGGGAGAGTCCTACGAGCAGTACTTC.

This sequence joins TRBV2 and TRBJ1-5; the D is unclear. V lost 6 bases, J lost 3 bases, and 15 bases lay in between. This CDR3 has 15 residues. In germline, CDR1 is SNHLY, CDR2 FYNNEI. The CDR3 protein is CASRREQLDNQPQHF. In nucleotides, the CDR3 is TGTGCCAGCAGGAGGGAACAGCTAGACAATCAGCCCCAGCATTTT.

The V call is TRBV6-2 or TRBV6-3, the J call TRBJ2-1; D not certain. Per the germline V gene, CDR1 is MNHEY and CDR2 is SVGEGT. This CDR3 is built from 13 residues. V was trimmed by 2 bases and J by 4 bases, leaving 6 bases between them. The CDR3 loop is CASSYIGYNEQFF. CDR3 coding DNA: TGTGCCAGCAGTTACATCGGGTACAATGAGCAGTTCTTC.

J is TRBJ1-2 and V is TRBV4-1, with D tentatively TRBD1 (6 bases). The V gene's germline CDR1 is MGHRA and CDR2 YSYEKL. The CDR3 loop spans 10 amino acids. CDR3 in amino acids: CTQGQEGYTF. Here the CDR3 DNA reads TGCACCCAGGGGCAGGAAGGCTACACCTTC.

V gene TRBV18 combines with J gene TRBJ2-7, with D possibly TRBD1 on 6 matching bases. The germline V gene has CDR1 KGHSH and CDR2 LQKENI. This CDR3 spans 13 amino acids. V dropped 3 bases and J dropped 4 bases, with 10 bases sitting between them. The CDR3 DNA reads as TGTGCCAGCTCACCGACACAGGGTTACGAGCAGTACTTC. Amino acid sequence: CASSPTQGYEQYF. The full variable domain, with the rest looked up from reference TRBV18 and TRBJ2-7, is NAGVMQNPRHLVRRRGQEARLRCSPMKGHSHVYWYRQLPEEGLKFMVYLQKENIIDESGMPKERFSAEFPKEGPSILRIQQVVRGDSAAYFCASSPTQGYEQYFGPGTRLTVT.

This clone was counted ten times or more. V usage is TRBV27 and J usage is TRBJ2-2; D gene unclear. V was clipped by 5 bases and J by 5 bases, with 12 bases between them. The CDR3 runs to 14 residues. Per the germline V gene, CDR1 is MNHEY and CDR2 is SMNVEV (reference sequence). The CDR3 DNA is TGTGCCAGCAGTAGCAGGTTACGGACCGGGGAGCTGTTTTTT. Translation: CASSSRLRTGELFF.

The DNA for the CDR3 is TGTGCCAGCAGTTTCTTTCGGGGGGAGGATCAGCCCCAGCATTTT. Amino acid sequence: CASSFFRGEDQPQHF. The chain combines TRBV27 with TRBJ1-5, with D perhaps matching TRBD1 (5 bases). The CDR3 length is 15 residues. Germline assignment: CDR1 MNHEY and CDR2 SMNVEV (reference sequence). V dropped 3 bases and J dropped 5 bases, with 14 bases sitting between them.

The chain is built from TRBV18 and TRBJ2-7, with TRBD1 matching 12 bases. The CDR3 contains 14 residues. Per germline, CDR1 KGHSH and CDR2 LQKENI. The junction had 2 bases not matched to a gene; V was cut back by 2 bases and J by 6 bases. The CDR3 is CASSPSGQGAEQYF. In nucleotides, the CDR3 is TGTGCCAGCTCACCATCGGGACAGGGGGCCGAGCAGTACTTC.

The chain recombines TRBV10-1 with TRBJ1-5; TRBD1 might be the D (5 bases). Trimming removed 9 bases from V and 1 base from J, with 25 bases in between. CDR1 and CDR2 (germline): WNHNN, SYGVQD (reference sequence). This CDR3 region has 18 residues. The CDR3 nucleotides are TGCGCCAGAAAATACCGCTACGGGAGAGAGGGGAGCAATCAGCCCCAGCATTTT. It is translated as CARKYRYGREGSNQPQHF.

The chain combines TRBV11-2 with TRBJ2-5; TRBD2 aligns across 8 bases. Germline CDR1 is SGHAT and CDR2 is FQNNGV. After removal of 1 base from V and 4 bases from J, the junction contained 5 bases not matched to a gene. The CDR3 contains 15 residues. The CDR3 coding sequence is TGTGCCAGCAGCTTAGTTCGACGGGGGGGAGAGACCCAGTACTTC. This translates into CASSLVRRGGETQYF.